The 8 T cell receptor beta chains below were found in one sample sequenced in a study of lung T cells in sarcoidosis with Löfgren's syndrome listed by TCRdb under 2017. TCRdb lists the instrument as Illumina MiSeq. The public reads were run again by TCRdb, first through fastp at Q25 and then through MiXCR, and only productive beta chains were kept. Rows merge per CDR3 protein into single entries with the most common DNA and genes. This sample is represented by fewer than 25,000 distinct CDR3 sequences; around a fifth of them were singletons. Roughly 0.7% of the sample rests with the top ten. The sample was CD4+ T cells from bronchoalveolar lavage. All receptors come from a human donor with sarcoidosis (Löfgren's syndrome or another form), or a control subject (not recorded which).

This clonotype was observed a few times. This chain joins TRBV19 and TRBJ2-1; unclear D gene. The V and J ends lost 1 base and 6 bases respectively, with 7 bases between them. This CDR3 has 13 residues. CDR1 and CDR2 (germline): LNHDA, SQIVND (reference sequence). CDR3 bases: TGTGCCAGTAGTATAGGATACCTCAATGAGCAGTTCTTC. This gives the protein CASSIGYLNEQFF.

In this sample, this clonotype turned up many times. This chain uses TRBV27 with TRBJ2-7, with D unresolved. The CDR3 sequence is 14 residues long. Germline V gene sequence: CDR1 MNHEY, CDR2 SMNVEV (reference sequence). The ends were cut back, 6 bases at V and 2 bases at J, with 14 bases in the middle. The CDR3 sequence: CASRSVSRAYEQYF. CDR3 in DNA: TGTGCCAGCAGATCGGTTAGTAGGGCCTACGAGCAGTACTTC.

By frequency in the sample, this clonotype is medium-sized (0.01 to 0.1%). The rearrangement uses TRBV15 and TRBJ2-1; 9 bases line up with TRBD2. The V and J ends lost 8 bases and 13 bases, in that order; junction bases with no gene match: 12. Per the germline V gene, CDR1 is LNHNV and CDR2 is YYDKDF (reference sequence). The CDR3 spans 13 residues. CDR3: CATREFSGSSQFF. CDR3 bases: TGTGCCACCCGAGAGTTTAGCGGGAGTTCACAGTTCTTC.

By its share, this clonotype is medium-sized. This chain connects TRBV27 to TRBJ2-3, with D tentatively TRBD1 (5 bases). There are 14 residues in the CDR3. V lost 6 bases and J lost 6, with 16 bases in between. The germline V gene has CDR1 MNHEY and CDR2 SMNVEV (reference sequence). The CDR3 is CASRLRGPRDTQYF. CDR3 in DNA: TGTGCCAGCAGATTAAGGGGCCCCCGGGATACGCAGTATTTT.

A word on this clonotype: A much larger clone is a single base away; this may be a read error. V gene TRBV15 combines with J gene TRBJ2-3, with TRBD2 matching over 7 bases. V shed 0 bases, J shed 7 bases, and the junction held 7 bases outside the gene matches. CDR1 is LNHNV, CDR2 YYDKDF, per germline (reference sequence). The CDR3 totals 15 residues. The CDR3 coding sequence is TGTGCCACCAGCAGAGATCGCGGGGGTCGAAATACGCAGTATTTT. It yields the protein CATSRDRGGRNTQYF.

This clonotype was found a few times. J is TRBJ2-5 and V is TRBV5-1; 7 positions agree with TRBD2. The CDR3 covers 17 residues. Germline V CDR1 and CDR2: SGHRS, YFSETQ. J gave up 2 bases and V 1 base, and 11 bases lay outside the gene matches. This CDR3 is CASSLLGRSSGQETQYF. The CDR3 bases are TGCGCCAGCAGCTTGCTTGGGAGGTCTAGCGGACAAGAGACCCAGTACTTC.

Ten or more counts support this clonotype. V gene TRBV12-3 or TRBV12-4 combines with J gene TRBJ1-1; possible D gene TRBD1, 6 bases. V was shortened by 4 bases and J by 5 bases, with 14 bases between the two germline ends. The CDR3 runs to 14 residues. CDR3 in amino acids: CASSSDSLLTEAFF. CDR3 sequence (DNA): TGTGCCAGCAGTTCGGACAGTTTGTTGACTGAAGCTTTCTTT.

This clonotype was observed many times. The chain recombines TRBV3-1 with TRBJ2-7, with unresolved D. This CDR3 spans 12 amino acids. The germline CDR1 and CDR2 sequences are LGHDT and YNNKEL (reference sequence). Trimming removed 3 bases at V and 3 bases at J, with 6 bases between. CDR3 nucleotides: TGTGCCAGCAGCCATGGTGACTACGAGCAGTACTTC. It codes for CASSHGDYEQYF.